This T cell receptor beta chain originates from a study of CD8 T cells in Susac syndrome. This CDR3 contains 15 residues. Trimming cost V 0 bases and J 5 bases, with 14 bases left between them. Germline CDR1 and CDR2: SGHAT and FQDESV (reference sequence). A quantity of 0.5 to 1 ug RNA underwent reverse transcription using random hexamers. Across 54 Vbeta and 13 Jbeta, TCR beta CDR3 was amplified with immunoSEQ multiplex PCR. TCRdb re-called the immunoSEQ multiplex PCR reads with MiXCR, one entry per CDR3 protein. The profile shows approximately 120,000 distinct CDR3 sequences, around 96% of them singletons. Purification of the CD8+ and CD4+ T cells relied on negative isolation, and TEMRA cells underwent FACS enrichment.

Specimen: CD4+ T cells from PBMCs. The chain employs TRBV11-1 and TRBJ2-7; D is uncertain. The TCR sequence derives from a human donor in good health. As DNA, the CDR3 is TGTGCCAGCAGCTTAGCGCAGCAGATTGGCCACGAGCAGTACTTC. Its translation: CASSLAQQIGHEQYF.